The 23 T cell receptor beta chains given below trace back to one sample, sequenced in a study of CD8 T cells in Susac syndrome. About 0.45 to 1 ug RNA was reverse transcribed with random hexamers. From the immunoSEQ multiplex PCR reads, TCRdb called clonotypes with MiXCR, one entry per CDR3 protein. The sample lists about 210,000 distinct CDR3 sequences, about 94% occurring once. Input material: CD4+ T cells from PBMCs. These receptors all come from a human donor in good health.

The chain is built from TRBV5-6 and TRBJ1-1, with unresolved D. This CDR3 has 13 residues. Germline CDR1 reads SGHDT; CDR2 reads YYEEEE. V was cut by 4 bases and J by 6 bases, with 13 bases left in between. CDR3 nucleotide sequence: TGTGCCAGCAGCCCGATTTTACGCCCTGAAGCTTTCTTT. It codes for CASSPILRPEAFF.

The sample holds a few counts of this clonotype. CDR3 in DNA: TGTGCCAGCAGCTTAGCCTCGGGGAACACTGAAGCTTTCTTT. Its translation: CASSLASGNTEAFF. The chain joins TRBV7-2 to TRBJ1-1, with D unclear. The V and J ends lost 0 bases and 1 base respectively, with 6 bases between them. The CDR3 contains 14 residues. Germline lookup yields CDR1 SGHTA and CDR2 FQGNSA.

The chain employs TRBV7-2 and TRBJ2-7; D gene unclear. CDR3 length: 13 amino acids. Trimming took off 3 bases at V and 2 bases at J, with 8 bases between the two ends. Germline V gives CDR1 SGHTA, CDR2 FQGNSA. The CDR3, as DNA: TGTGCCAGCAGCTTTGGTCCGACCTACGAGCAGTACTTC. Amino acid sequence: CASSFGPTYEQYF.

The chain links TRBV18 to TRBJ2-1; no clear D. Trimming pared 0 bases from V and 2 bases from J, leaving 5 bases between. CDR3 length: 14 residues. Germline lookup yields CDR1 KGHSH and CDR2 LQKENI. The CDR3 protein is CASSPPPPYNEQFF. CDR3 DNA sequence: TGTGCCAGCTCACCACCTCCGCCCTACAATGAGCAGTTCTTC.

This clonotype has just one count. CDR3 residues: CASSPMTGGDIQYF. The DNA of the CDR3 is TGCGCCAGCAGCCCAATGACAGGGGGGGACATTCAGTACTTC. This rearrangement joins TRBV5-1 to TRBJ2-4; 9 bases line up with TRBD1. CDR3 length: 14 amino acids. Trimming at V came to 4 bases and at J to 8 bases, leaving 7 bases not matched to a gene. CDR1 is SGHRS and CDR2 is YFSETQ in the germline V gene.

The chain is built from TRBV5-1 and TRBJ2-4; D call uncertain. Trimming stripped 5 bases from V and 3 bases from J, with 9 bases between. The CDR3 runs 13 residues. Germline V gene lookup returns CDR1 SGHRS and CDR2 YFSETQ. CDR3 residues: CASRDLGKNIQYF. The CDR3 nucleotides read TGCGCCAGCAGAGACTTAGGCAAAAACATTCAGTACTTC.

The chain has TRBV5-8 and TRBJ2-1; D is unresolved. The ends were cut back, 0 bases at V and 3 bases at J, with 13 bases in the middle. The CDR3 is made up of 16 amino acids. CDR1 is SGHTS, CDR2 YDEGEE, per germline. The CDR3 bases are TGTGCCAGCAGCTTGGCCGGCGGACGGTTCTACAATGAGCAGTTCTTC. Protein sequence: CASSLAGGRFYNEQFF.

The genes are TRBV5-1 and TRBJ1-2; TRBD1 matches at 10 bases. The V segment lost 4 bases and the J segment 8 bases; nucleotides outside the gene matches: 8. CDR3 length: 14 amino acids. The V gene's germline CDR1 is SGHRS and CDR2 YFSETQ. The CDR3 region has the DNA TGCGCCAGCAGCCTATCCGGGACAGGGGAAGGCTACACCTTC. Translating gives CASSLSGTGEGYTF. The whole variable domain, remainder taken from reference TRBV5-1 and TRBJ1-2, is KAGVTQTPRYLIKTRGQQVTLSCSPISGHRSVSWYQQTPGQGLQFLFEYFSETQRNKGNFPGRFSGRQFSNSRSEMNVSTLELGDSALYLCASSLSGTGEGYTFGSGTRLTVV.

This rearrangement joins TRBV29-1 to TRBJ1-4; tentatively, D is TRBD1 (5 bases). The ends were cut back, 5 bases at V and 10 bases at J, with 14 bases in the middle. Germline CDR1 SQVTM, CDR2 ANQGSEA. The CDR3 is 12 amino acids. CDR3 sequence reads: CSVRQSPGKLFF. The CDR3 bases are TGCAGCGTTAGACAGAGCCCGGGAAAACTGTTTTTT.

V gene TRBV6-5 combines with J gene TRBJ2-2; D is unclear. The germline V gene has CDR1 MNHEY and CDR2 SVGAGI. V gave up 0 bases and J gave up 9 bases, with 8 bases separating them. The CDR3 extends over 13 amino acids. The DNA of the CDR3 is TGTGCCAGCAGTTACTCGACCCTCAGGGAGCTGTTTTTT. This gives the protein CASSYSTLRELFF.

The chain has TRBV12-3 or TRBV12-4 and TRBJ1-2, with D maybe TRBD1 (6 bases). Trimming took off 6 bases at V and 8 bases at J, with 16 bases between the two ends. This CDR3 has 13 residues. The CDR3: CASSRVDSSGYTF. The CDR3 DNA sequence: TGTGCCAGCAGCCGCGTGGACAGCTCGGGCTACACCTTC.

This rearrangement joins TRBV12-3 or TRBV12-4 to TRBJ1-5, with a weak D call TRBD1 (5 bases). The CDR3 covers 13 residues. Trimming removed 3 bases at V and 4 bases at J, with 7 bases between. CDR3 sequence: CASSFGGNQPQHF. DNA for the CDR3: TGTGCCAGCAGTTTTGGGGGTAATCAGCCCCAGCATTTT.

V usage is TRBV7-8 and J usage is TRBJ1-2; a weak D match, TRBD1 (6 bases). The germline V gene has CDR1 SGHVS and CDR2 FQNEAQ. Trimming removed 2 bases from V and 3 bases from J, with 10 bases in between. The CDR3 length is 14 residues. CDR3 nucleotide sequence: TGTGCCAGCAGCTTACAGGGGCGGGACTATGGCTACACCTTC. Protein: CASSLQGRDYGYTF.

V is TRBV10-3 and J is TRBJ2-2; D gene uncertain. CDR3 size: 11 residues. CDR1 is ENHRY, CDR2 SYGVKD, per germline. V was shortened by 6 bases and J by 7 bases, with 6 bases between the two germline ends. This CDR3 reads CAIRRGGELFF. The CDR3, as DNA: TGTGCCATCAGGCGCGGCGGGGAGCTGTTTTTT.

The chain employs TRBV4-1 and TRBJ2-7; possibly TRBD1 or TRBD2 for D (6 bases each). The V gene lost 0 bases and the J gene lost 6 bases, with 12 bases spanning the gap. The CDR3 is 14 residues long. Looked up from germline, CDR1 is MGHRA and CDR2 is YSYEKL. CDR3 region: CASSQEIGGGEQYF. CDR3 coding DNA: TGCGCCAGCAGCCAAGAAATAGGAGGGGGCGAGCAGTACTTC.

V gene TRBV9 combines with J gene TRBJ2-6, with D possibly TRBD1 on 5 matching bases. Germline V CDR1 and CDR2: SGDLS, YYNGEE. Trimming took 2 bases from V and 4 from J, leaving 7 bases between them. The CDR3 is made up of 14 amino acids. This CDR3 reads CASSVRTGANVLTF. CDR3 DNA: TGTGCCAGCAGCGTGAGGACAGGGGCCAACGTCCTGACTTTC.

This chain joins TRBV20-1 and TRBJ1-2; no clear D. With 6 bases removed from V and 4 bases from J, the gap between germline ends came to 15 bases. Germline CDR1 and CDR2: DFQATT and SNEGSKA (reference sequence). The CDR3 length is 13 residues. The CDR3 sequence: CSAQTPSGYGYTF. CDR3 in DNA: TGCAGTGCCCAGACCCCAAGTGGCTATGGCTACACCTTC.

The V call is TRBV6-5, the J call TRBJ1-5; 7 bases map to TRBD1. CDR3 length: 15 amino acids. Germline trimming cut 5 bases from V and 2 bases from J; bases unmatched to any gene: 6. CDR1 is MNHEY and CDR2 is SVGAGI in the germline V gene. CDR3 sequence reads: CASSRQGQGNQPQHF. The CDR3 DNA is TGTGCCAGCAGTAGACAAGGACAGGGCAATCAGCCCCAGCATTTT.

This rearrangement joins TRBV2 to TRBJ1-1; a weak D match, TRBD1 (5 bases). Per germline, CDR1 SNHLY and CDR2 FYNNEI. Trimming shortened V by 6 bases and J by 0 bases, and 11 bases separated the two germline ends. The CDR3 sequence is 14 residues long. The CDR3 coding sequence is TGTGCCAGCAGGAGTGGGACGGTGAACACTGAAGCTTTCTTT. As protein: CASRSGTVNTEAFF.

The V and J genes are TRBV7-3 and TRBJ2-1; 10 bases agree with TRBD2. Germline CDR1 SGHTA, CDR2 FQGTGA. V dropped 3 bases and J dropped 5; count of bases not matched to a gene: 4. CDR3 size: 15 residues. CDR3 protein: CASSLGLAKNNEQFF. The CDR3 nucleotides are TGTGCCAGCAGCTTGGGACTAGCGAAGAACAATGAGCAGTTCTTC. The full variable domain, completed using reference TRBV7-3 and TRBJ2-1, is GAGVSQTPSNKVTEKGKYVELRCDPISGHTALYWYRQSLGQGPEFLIYFQGTGAADDSGLPNDRFFAVRPEGSVSTLKIQRTERGDSAVYLCASSLGLAKNNEQFFGPGTRLTVL.

This clonotype was seen a few times. The J gene is TRBJ1-1, the V gene TRBV19, with D possibly being TRBD1 (5 bases). The CDR3 sequence is 16 residues long. V was clipped by 3 bases and J by 5 bases, with 19 bases between them. Germline CDR1 reads LNHDA; CDR2 reads SQIVND (reference sequence). The CDR3 loop is CASSIPRAGRGTEAFF. DNA of the CDR3: TGTGCCAGTAGTATCCCTCGCGCAGGGCGGGGGACTGAAGCTTTCTTT.

J is TRBJ1-2 and V is TRBV6-6; D is undetermined. The germline V gene encodes CDR1 MNHNY and CDR2 SVGAGI (reference sequence). Trimming left V 3 bases short and J 4 bases short, with 15 bases between. The CDR3 has 15 residues. Here the CDR3 reads CASSYSEIGSYGYTF. The CDR3, as DNA: TGTGCCAGCAGTTATTCGGAGATAGGGAGCTATGGCTACACCTTC.

The chain recombines TRBV7-8 with TRBJ1-2, with 9 bases that match TRBD1. Trimming cost V 5 bases and J 8 bases; bases outside gene matches: 6. The CDR3 is 13 residues long. CDR1 is SGHVS, CDR2 FQNEAQ, per germline. The CDR3 DNA sequence: TGTGCCAGCAGCGGAGACAGGGGGGGAGGCTACACCTTC. Protein: CASSGDRGGGYTF. The complete variable domain, with remaining parts taken from reference TRBV7-8 and TRBJ1-2, reads GAGVSQSPRYKVAKRGQDVALRCDPISGHVSLFWYQQALGQGPEFLTYFQNEAQLDKSGLPSDRFFAERPEGSVSTLKIQRTQQEDSAVYLCASSGDRGGGYTFGSGTRLTVV.